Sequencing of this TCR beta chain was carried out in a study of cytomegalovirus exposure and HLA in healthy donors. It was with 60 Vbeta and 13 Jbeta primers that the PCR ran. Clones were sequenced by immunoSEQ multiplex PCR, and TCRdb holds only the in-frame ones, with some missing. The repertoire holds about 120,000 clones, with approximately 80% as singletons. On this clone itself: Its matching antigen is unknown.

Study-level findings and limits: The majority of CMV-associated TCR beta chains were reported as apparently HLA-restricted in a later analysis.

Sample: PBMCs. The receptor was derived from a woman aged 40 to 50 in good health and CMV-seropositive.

In nucleotides, the CDR3 is TGTGCCAGCAGCCCCCGACAGGGAAACTATGGCTACACCTTC. It encodes CASSPRQGNYGYTF. The genes are TRBV7-9 and TRBJ1-2, with 7 bases identical to TRBD1. The CDR3 spans 14 residues. V was pared by 5 bases and J by 2 bases, with 5 bases of the junction left unmatched. Germline CDR1 SEHNR, CDR2 FQNEAQ (reference sequence).